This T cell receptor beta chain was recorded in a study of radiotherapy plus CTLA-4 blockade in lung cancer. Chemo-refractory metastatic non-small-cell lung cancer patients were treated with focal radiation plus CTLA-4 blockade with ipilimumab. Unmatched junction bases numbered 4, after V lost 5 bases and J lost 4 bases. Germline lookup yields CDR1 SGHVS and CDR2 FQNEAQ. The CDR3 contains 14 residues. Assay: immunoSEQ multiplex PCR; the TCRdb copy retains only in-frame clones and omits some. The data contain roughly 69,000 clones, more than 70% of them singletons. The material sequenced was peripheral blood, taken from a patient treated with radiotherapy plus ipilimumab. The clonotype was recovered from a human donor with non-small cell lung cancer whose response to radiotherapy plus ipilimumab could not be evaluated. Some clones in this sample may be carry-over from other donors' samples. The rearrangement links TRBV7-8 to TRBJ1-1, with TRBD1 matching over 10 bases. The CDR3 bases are TGTGCCAGCAGCCCCCGGGACAGGGGCACTGAAGCTTTCTTT. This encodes CASSPRDRGTEAFF.